This T cell receptor (beta chain) is from a study of shared clonotypes between healthy human individuals. Turning to the study itself: Serving as donors were a couple of women and a few men, whose ages spanned 18 to 49.

As processed by the authors: ImmunoSEQ yielded junction-only sequences lacking quality scores, so filtering differed. Profiling relied on immunoSEQ multiplex PCR, and the TCRdb table lists in-frame clones only, not all of them. V and J calls and clone size are given by that table; D and trimming were obtained from the DNA. The sample shows millions of clones, 85% to 95% of them seen only once. Sample: naive CD4+ T cells from PBMCs. As to subset: CD45RA+ positively selected. This clonotype was obtained from a man between 18 and 35 years old in good health. Some clones in this sample may be carry-over from other donors' samples.

DNA of the CDR3: TGTGCCAGCAGCCAATCCGGGGGCCTGCAAGAGACCCAGTACTTC. This gives the protein CASSQSGGLQETQYF. This chain uses TRBV4-2 with TRBJ2-5; TRBD1 or TRBD2 may be the D gene (6 bases each). Germline V gene data show CDR1 as LGHNA and CDR2 as YNFKEQ. Trimming pared 2 bases from V and 2 bases from J, leaving 12 bases between. The CDR3 has 15 amino acids.